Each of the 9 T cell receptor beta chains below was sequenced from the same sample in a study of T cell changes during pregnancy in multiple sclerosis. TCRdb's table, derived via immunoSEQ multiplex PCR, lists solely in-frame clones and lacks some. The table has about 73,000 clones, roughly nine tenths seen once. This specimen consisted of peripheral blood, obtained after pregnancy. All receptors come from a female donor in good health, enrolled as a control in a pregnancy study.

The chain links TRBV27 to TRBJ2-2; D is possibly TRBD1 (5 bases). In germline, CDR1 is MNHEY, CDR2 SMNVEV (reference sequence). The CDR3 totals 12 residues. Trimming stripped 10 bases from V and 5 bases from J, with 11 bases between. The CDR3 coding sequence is TGTGCCACCAGCAGGGTGACCGGGGAGCTGTTTTTT. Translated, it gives CATSRVTGELFF.

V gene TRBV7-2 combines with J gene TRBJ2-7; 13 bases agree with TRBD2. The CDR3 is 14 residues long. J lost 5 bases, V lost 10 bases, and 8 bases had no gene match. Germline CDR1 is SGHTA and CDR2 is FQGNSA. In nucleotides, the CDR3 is TGTGCCACAGGACTAGCGGGAGCCCACCACGAGCAGTACTTC. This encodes CATGLAGAHHEQYF.

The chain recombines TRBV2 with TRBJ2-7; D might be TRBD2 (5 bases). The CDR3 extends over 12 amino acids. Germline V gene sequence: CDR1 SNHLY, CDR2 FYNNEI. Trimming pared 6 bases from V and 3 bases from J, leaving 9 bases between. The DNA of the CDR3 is TGTGCCAGCAGACCTGACTACTACGAGCAGTACTTC. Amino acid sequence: CASRPDYYEQYF.

The CDR3 is CASSYGTAETQYF. The DNA of the CDR3 is TGTGCCAGCAGCTACGGGACAGCAGAGACCCAGTACTTC. This rearrangement joins TRBV7-2 to TRBJ2-5; 7 bases line up with TRBD1. In germline, CDR1 is SGHTA, CDR2 FQGNSA. This CDR3 contains 13 residues. J gave up 4 bases and V 4 bases, and 3 bases lay outside the gene matches.

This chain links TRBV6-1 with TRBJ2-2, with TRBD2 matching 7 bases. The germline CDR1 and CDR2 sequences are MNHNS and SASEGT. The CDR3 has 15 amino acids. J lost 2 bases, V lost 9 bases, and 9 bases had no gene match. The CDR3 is CASNMGLRNTGELFF. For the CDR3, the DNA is TGTGCCAGTAATATGGGACTACGAAACACCGGGGAGCTGTTTTTT.

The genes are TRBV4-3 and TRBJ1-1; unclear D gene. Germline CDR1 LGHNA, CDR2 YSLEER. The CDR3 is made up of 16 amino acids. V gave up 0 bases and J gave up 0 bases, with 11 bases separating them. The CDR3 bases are TGCGCCAGCAGCCAAGAGGCTTCAGGCCTGAACACTGAAGCTTTCTTT. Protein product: CASSQEASGLNTEAFF.

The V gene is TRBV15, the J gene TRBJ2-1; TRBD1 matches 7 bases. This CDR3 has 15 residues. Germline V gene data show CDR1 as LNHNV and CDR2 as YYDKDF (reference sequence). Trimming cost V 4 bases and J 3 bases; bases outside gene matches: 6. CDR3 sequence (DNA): TGTGCCACCAGCACCCCAGGGGGTTTCTACAATGAGCAGTTCTTC. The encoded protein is CATSTPGGFYNEQFF.

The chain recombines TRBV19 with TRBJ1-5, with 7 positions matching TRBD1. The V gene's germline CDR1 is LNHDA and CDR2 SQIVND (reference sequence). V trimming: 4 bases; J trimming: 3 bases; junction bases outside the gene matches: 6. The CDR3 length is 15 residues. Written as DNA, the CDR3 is TGTGCCAGTAGTACCCAAACAGGGGTCAATCAGCCCCAGCATTTT. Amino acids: CASSTQTGVNQPQHF.

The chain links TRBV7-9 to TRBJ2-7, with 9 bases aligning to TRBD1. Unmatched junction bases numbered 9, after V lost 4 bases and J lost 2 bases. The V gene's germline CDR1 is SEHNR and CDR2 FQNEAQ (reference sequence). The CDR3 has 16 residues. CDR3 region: CASSSPDRGTTYEQYF. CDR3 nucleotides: TGTGCCAGCAGCTCCCCGGACAGGGGAACCACCTACGAGCAGTACTTC.